This passage covers 29 T cell receptor beta chains from one sample sequenced in a study of T cells in Graves' hyperthyroidism and ophthalmopathy. Researchers amplified the TCR beta CDR3 regions from RNA transcripts. The HTBI primer set was used in a first-round RT-PCR of the TCR CDR3. TCRdb fed the multiplex PCR reads into MiXCR, producing one record per CDR3 protein. Of roughly 640,000 distinct CDR3 sequences detected, approximately 15% appear once; the ten largest clones hold about 3.5%. Sequenced material: blood. These receptors all stem from a woman in her forties with Graves' ophthalmopathy.

This clonotype occurred many times. The V gene is TRBV27, the J gene TRBJ2-5; D could derive from TRBD1 or TRBD2 (5 bases each). This CDR3 comprises 13 residues. V lost 8 bases to trimming and J lost 5 bases, with 15 bases between them. CDR1 is MNHEY and CDR2 is SMNVEV in the germline V gene (reference sequence). CDR3 protein: CASSFRGPETQYF. The CDR3 DNA follows: TGTGCCAGCTCTTTTAGGGGACCTGAGACCCAGTACTTC.

To note about this clonotype: A much larger clone lies a single base off, so this may be a read error. The V and J genes are TRBV28 and TRBJ1-1; D gene unclear. The CDR3 sequence is 15 residues long. The V and J ends lost 0 bases and 2 bases respectively, with 10 bases between them. Germline assignment: CDR1 MDHEN and CDR2 SYDVKM. CDR3 DNA sequence: TGTGCCAGCAGTTTATGGAATCGGAAAAACACTGAAGCTTTCTTT. Translating gives CASSLWNRKNTEAFF.

The chain employs TRBV10-2 and TRBJ1-2; perhaps TRBD1 as D (6 bases). Germline assignment: CDR1 WSHSY and CDR2 SAAADI. CDR3 length: 13 amino acids. V was clipped by 5 bases and J by 6 bases, with 13 bases between them. The CDR3 loop is CASSSGQMNGYTF. The CDR3 DNA reads as TGCGCCAGCAGTTCGGGACAAATGAATGGCTACACCTTC.

In the case of this clonotype: Possible read error: a much larger clone is one base away. This sequence joins TRBV12-3 or TRBV12-4 and TRBJ1-1, with D perhaps TRBD1 (6 bases). The CDR3 runs 15 residues. Trimming removed 6 bases at V and 4 bases at J, with 18 bases between. CDR3 in DNA: TGTGCCAGCAGCCCAGGGCAGGGGTTGTGCACTGAAGCTTTCTTT. It codes for CASSPGQGLCTEAFF.

The sample holds a few counts of this clonotype. The chain is built from TRBV19 and TRBJ2-7; the match to TRBD2 covers 10 bases. V was clipped by 4 bases and J by 5 bases; unmatched bases: 14. Germline values: CDR1 LNHDA, CDR2 SQIVND (reference sequence). The CDR3 extends over 17 amino acids. Here the CDR3 reads CASSTASGSLPVHEQYF. CDR3 DNA: TGTGCCAGTAGTACCGCTAGCGGGAGTCTACCTGTCCACGAGCAGTACTTC.

This clonotype turned up a few times. The rearrangement links TRBV2 to TRBJ1-2; 9 bases map to TRBD1. CDR1 SNHLY and CDR2 FYNNEI come from the germline V gene. V dropped 6 bases and J dropped 3; count of bases not matched to a gene: 26. CDR3 length equals 21 residues. This CDR3 reads CASSVTWRRGQGKDRHYGYTF. The CDR3 DNA follows: TGTGCCAGCAGCGTTACGTGGAGGAGGGGACAGGGCAAAGATAGGCACTATGGCTACACCTTC.

This chain joins TRBV7-9 and TRBJ2-4, with D hard to call. With 5 bases removed from V and 0 bases from J, the gap between germline ends came to 8 bases. The CDR3 is made up of 14 amino acids. The germline gives CDR1 SEHNR, CDR2 FQNEAQ (reference sequence). CDR3 in amino acids: CASSPVLAKNIQYF. The CDR3, as DNA: TGTGCCAGCAGCCCGGTACTAGCCAAAAACATTCAGTACTTC.

In its sample, this clonotype was seen many times. The gene calls are TRBV18 and TRBJ2-7; tentatively, D is TRBD1 (6 bases). This CDR3 has 14 residues. V lost 0 bases to trimming and J lost 3 bases, with 9 bases between them. From germline, CDR1 is KGHSH and CDR2 LQKENI. The CDR3 spells CASSPPAGDYEQYF. For the CDR3, the DNA is TGTGCCAGCTCACCACCAGCAGGGGACTACGAGCAGTACTTC.

This clonotype occurred many times. V and J are TRBV7-9 and TRBJ2-1; D perhaps matches TRBD2 (6 bases). CDR3 length: 15 amino acids. Trimming stripped 8 bases from V and 1 base from J, with 15 bases between. Germline loops: CDR1 SEHNR, CDR2 FQNEAQ (reference sequence). DNA of the CDR3: TGTGCCAGCGGCGGGGCGGGAAGTTCCTACAATGAGCAGTTCTTC. The encoded protein is CASGGAGSSYNEQFF.

This clonotype has more than one count but fewer than ten. One junction end does not reproduce the germline sequence, and a read error may be involved. The chain combines TRBV9 with TRBJ1-6, with D uncertain. This CDR3 comprises 17 residues. In germline, CDR1 is SGDLS, CDR2 YYNGEE. The chain's CDR3 is CASSGASGSSYNSPLHF. CDR3 in DNA: TGCGCCAGCAGCGGAGCCTCGGGTAGCTCCTATAATTCACCCCTCCACTTT.

This clonotype was seen at least ten times. The CDR3 bases are TGTGCCAGCACCTACAGGGAGACGGGAGAAAAACTGTTTTTT. It yields the protein CASTYRETGEKLFF. This chain uses TRBV2 with TRBJ1-4; D may be TRBD1 (6 bases). V shed 7 bases and J shed 8 bases, with 17 bases lying between them. This CDR3 is 14 amino acids long. The germline V gene encodes CDR1 SNHLY and CDR2 FYNNEI. Based on the CDR3 plus reference TRBV2 and TRBJ1-4, the full variable domain is EPEVTQTPSHQVTQMGQEVILRCVPISNHLYFYWYRQILGQKVEFLVSFYNNEISEKSEIFDDQFSVERPDGSNFTLKIRSTKLEDSAMYFCASTYRETGEKLFFGSGTQLSVL.

This clonotype was seen ten or more times. The J gene is TRBJ2-7, the V gene TRBV7-9, with 8 nucleotides matching TRBD1. The V segment lost 1 base and the J segment 6 bases; nucleotides outside the gene matches: 5. The CDR3 has 14 residues. The V gene's germline CDR1 is SEHNR and CDR2 FQNEAQ (reference sequence). CDR3 protein: CASSLGQGIVEQYF. CDR3 nucleotide sequence: TGTGCCAGCAGCTTAGGACAGGGGATTGTCGAGCAGTACTTC.

V usage is TRBV20-1 and J usage is TRBJ2-7, with TRBD2 as a possible D gene (6 bases). V lost 6 bases to trimming and J lost 0 bases, with 18 bases between them. This CDR3 comprises 15 residues. CDR1 and CDR2 (germline): DFQATT, SNEGSKA (reference sequence). The CDR3 loop is CSARPGTPNSYEQYF. The CDR3 nucleotides read TGCAGTGCCAGGCCCGGGACTCCTAACTCCTACGAGCAGTACTTC.

V is TRBV6-7 and J is TRBJ1-6; D unclear. TRBV6-7 is noted as an ORF with a role that remains uncertain. With 0 bases removed from V and 7 bases from J, the gap between germline ends came to 10 bases. The CDR3 extends over 15 amino acids. DNA of the CDR3: TGTGCCAGCAGTTACTCGGATGTTTTGAATTCACCCCTCCACTTT. This codes for CASSYSDVLNSPLHF.

The sample holds a few counts of this clonotype. The genes are TRBV9 and TRBJ2-5, with 10 bases identical to TRBD1. The CDR3 has 17 residues. The germline V gene has CDR1 SGDLS and CDR2 YYNGEE. With 0 bases clipped from V and 3 bases from J, the junction kept 8 bases outside the gene matches. CDR3 loop: CASSVAPDRGLKETQYF. CDR3 DNA sequence: TGTGCCAGCAGCGTAGCCCCCGACAGGGGGCTTAAAGAGACCCAGTACTTC.

This chain links TRBV20-1 with TRBJ2-7, with 10 bases identical to TRBD2. Trimming removed 5 bases from V and 3 bases from J; junction bases left unmatched: 7. Germline V gene lookup returns CDR1 DFQATT and CDR2 SNEGSKA (reference sequence). The CDR3 contains 14 residues. The CDR3 is CSAPTGLASYEQYF. CDR3 DNA: TGCAGTGCTCCGACGGGACTAGCGAGCTACGAGCAGTACTTC.

On this clonotype itself: An end of the junction differs from the germline gene, which may be a read error. This chain links TRBV7-3 with TRBJ2-3; maybe TRBD1 (6 bases). The germline V gene encodes CDR1 SGHTA and CDR2 FQGTGA. The CDR3 is made up of 13 amino acids. CDR3 sequence (DNA): TGTGCCAGCAGCGTACAGGGAACAGATATGCAGTATTTT. Its translation: CASSVQGTDMQYF.

Concerning this clonotype itself: A much larger clone lies a single base off, so this may be a read error. This chain connects TRBV7-3 to TRBJ2-3, with a tentative D call TRBD2 (6 bases). The CDR3 is 16 amino acids. The germline V gene encodes CDR1 SGHTA and CDR2 FQGTGA. In DNA, the CDR3 is TGTGCCAGCAGCTTAGGCCGGGAGTGGAGCACAGATACGCTGTATTTT. Its translation: CASSLGREWSTDTLYF.

This clonotype was counted ten times or more. This chain joins TRBV20-1 and TRBJ2-3; TRBD2 agrees at 8 bases. Germline V lookup: CDR1 DFQATT, CDR2 SNEGSKA (reference sequence). Trimming at V came to 2 bases and at J to 2 bases, leaving 6 bases not matched to a gene. The CDR3 spans 15 residues. The CDR3 DNA reads as TGCAGTGCTAGACAGCGGGAGATGTCCACAGATACGCAGTATTTT. Protein: CSARQREMSTDTQYF.

Turning to this clonotype: A read error may explain this, as a much larger clone is one base away. The chain carries TRBV7-7 and TRBJ2-5; D is uncertain. Germline V gene lookup returns CDR1 SSHAT and CDR2 FNYEAQ (reference sequence). The CDR3 has 15 residues. The CDR3 nucleotides read TGTGCTAGCAGCTTACAGCCCCACCTACAAGAGACCCGGTACTTC. This gives the protein CASSLQPHLQETRYF.

The chain is built from TRBV19 and TRBJ2-6; D is undetermined. The length of the CDR3 is 14 residues. With 2 bases removed from V and 15 bases from J, the gap between germline ends came to 17 bases. Germline V CDR1 and CDR2: LNHDA, SQIVND (reference sequence). The CDR3 sequence: CASSILISGQDLTF. The CDR3 DNA is TGTGCCAGTAGTATACTGATCTCGGGCCAAGACCTGACTTTC.

This clonotype was observed many times. No DNA is shown, since the ends of the CDR3 on it are uncertain; the CDR3 is the one TCRdb lists. V gene TRBV6-5 combines with J gene TRBJ1-1; the table's D call TRBD1 went unverified against the DNA. Germline V lookup: CDR1 MNHEY, CDR2 SVGAGI. 13 amino acids form the CDR3, both terminal residues included. The chain's CDR3 is CASSSVLGAEAFF.

This clonotype was detected a few times. The chain is built from TRBV20-1 and TRBJ1-6, with D uncertain. Germline V gene lookup returns CDR1 DFQATT and CDR2 SNEGSKA (reference sequence). V dropped 0 bases and J dropped 9 bases, with 15 bases sitting between them. CDR3 length equals 15 residues. CDR3 bases: TGCAGTGCTAGAGATCAAAATAGGATGGGTTCACCCCTCCACTTT. This codes for CSARDQNRMGSPLHF.

This clonotype turned up a few times. This sequence joins TRBV6-1 and TRBJ2-1, with D unresolved. CDR1 is MNHNS and CDR2 is SASEGT in the germline V gene. The CDR3 totals 11 residues. Trimming removed 1 base at V and 12 bases at J, with 7 bases between. CDR3: CASSEGSGQFF. CDR3 coding DNA: TGTGCCAGCAGTGAAGGGAGTGGGCAGTTCTTC.

The chain links TRBV7-2 to TRBJ2-1, with 7 positions matching TRBD2. Germline V CDR1 and CDR2: SGHTA, FQGNSA. The CDR3 extends over 14 amino acids. V lost 4 bases, J lost 4 bases, and 4 bases stayed unmatched. CDR3 region: CASSWSGAYNEQFF. DNA for the CDR3: TGTGCCAGCAGCTGGAGCGGGGCTTACAATGAGCAGTTCTTC. Drawing the rest from reference TRBV7-2 and TRBJ2-1, the complete variable domain is GAGVSQSPSNKVTEKGKDVELRCDPISGHTALYWYRQSLGQGLEFLIYFQGNSAPDKSGLPSDRFSAERTGGSVSTLTIQRTQQEDSAVYLCASSWSGAYNEQFFGPGTRLTVL.

This clonotype was seen at least ten times. CDR3 protein: CASGLGTSGGHNEQFF. CDR3 coding DNA: TGTGCTAGTGGTTTGGGTACTAGCGGGGGGCACAATGAGCAGTTCTTC. The rearrangement links TRBV12-5 to TRBJ2-1, with TRBD2 matching over 12 bases. The CDR3 covers 16 residues. V lost 1 base, J lost 5 bases, and 3 bases stayed unmatched. Germline-derived CDR1 and CDR2 are LGHNT and FRNRAP. Looking up the rest from reference TRBV12-5 and TRBJ2-1 gives the full variable domain: DARVTQTPRHKVTEMGQEVTMRCQPILGHNTVFWYRQTMMQGLELLAYFRNRAPLDDSGMPKDRFSAEMPDATLATLKIQPSEPRDSAVYFCASGLGTSGGHNEQFFGPGTRLTVL.

This clonotype has a single count. The CDR3 bases are TGCAGTGCTAGAAACTGGGGGACTGACACAGATACGCAGTATTTT. It codes for CSARNWGTDTDTQYF. The rearrangement uses TRBV20-1 and TRBJ2-3; a weak D match, TRBD2 (6 bases). Trimming left V 2 bases short and J 2 bases short, with 14 bases between. The germline CDR1 and CDR2 sequences are DFQATT and SNEGSKA (reference sequence). The CDR3 consists of 15 residues.

The chain links TRBV7-6 to TRBJ1-3; no reliable D call. Per germline, CDR1 SGHVS and CDR2 FNYEAQ. This CDR3 has 12 residues. Trimming pared 4 bases from V and 8 bases from J, leaving 9 bases between. CDR3 residues: CASSSVWDTIYF. The CDR3 DNA reads as TGTGCCAGCAGCTCCGTCTGGGACACCATATATTTT.

This clonotype was observed at least ten times. The chain couples TRBV2 to TRBJ1-1; TRBD1 agrees at 8 bases. This CDR3 comprises 14 residues. V shed 7 bases and J 2 bases; nucleotides not matched to a gene: 6. The germline V gene has CDR1 SNHLY and CDR2 FYNNEI. The CDR3 DNA is TGTGCCAGCACTACGACAGGGGTTAACACTGAAGCTTTCTTT. This sequence encodes CASTTTGVNTEAFF.